What follows are 19 T cell receptor beta chains derived from one specimen sequenced in a study of breast tumors, draining lymph nodes, adjacent tissues. TCRdb called the multiplex PCR reads again in MiXCR, with one record for every CDR3 protein. The sample shows about 200,000 distinct CDR3 sequences, less than 35% of them seen only once. The lymph nodes were axillary draining lymph nodes from breast cancer patients. Sequencing was carried out using axillary lymph node tissue. These receptors all come from a female donor with breast cancer. Some clones in this sample may be carry-over from other donors' samples.

V and J are TRBV6-1 and TRBJ1-6, with D unresolved. Germline V gene lookup returns CDR1 MNHNS and CDR2 SASEGT. The CDR3 totals 13 residues. Trimming took off 6 bases at V and 11 bases at J, with 14 bases between the two ends. CDR3 coding DNA: TGTGCCAGCAGACCCGGGCCCTTGACACCCCTCCACTTT. This encodes CASRPGPLTPLHF.

V gene TRBV3-1 combines with J gene TRBJ2-5, with D possibly TRBD2 on 6 matching bases. This CDR3 spans 17 amino acids. V lost 1 base and J 4 bases, leaving 19 bases between the germline ends. In germline, CDR1 is LGHDT, CDR2 YNNKEL (reference sequence). The CDR3 spells CASSQGWGLGGAETQYF. The CDR3 DNA is TGTGCCAGCAGCCAAGGGTGGGGACTGGGGGGAGCAGAGACCCAGTACTTC.

This clonotype turned up a few times. The conserved phenylalanine or tryptophan is not found at the CDR3 terminus, so this likely reflects a read error. No DNA is shown, since the ends of the CDR3 on it are uncertain; the CDR3 is the one TCRdb lists. This chain connects TRBV7-3 to TRBJ1-4; TRBD1 was called by the table and not checked on the DNA. Germline V gene data show CDR1 as SGHTA and CDR2 as FQGTGA. Inclusive of both ends, the CDR3 amounts to 9 amino acids. CDR3 in amino acids: CASSLAPRV.

This clonotype was recorded at least ten times. The rearrangement joins TRBV15 to TRBJ2-5; D gene ambiguous. V was cut by 4 bases and J by 1 base, with 7 bases left in between. This CDR3 has 13 amino acids. Germline lookup yields CDR1 LNHNV and CDR2 YYDKDF (reference sequence). The CDR3 nucleotides read TGTGCCACCAGCATAAACCTCCAAGAGACCCAGTACTTC. The encoded protein is CATSINLQETQYF.

The chain employs TRBV20-1 and TRBJ1-5; possible D gene TRBD1, 6 bases. The V and J ends lost 3 bases and 3 bases respectively, with 12 bases between them. The CDR3 is 14 residues long. CDR1 and CDR2 (germline): DFQATT, SNEGSKA (reference sequence). The CDR3, as DNA: TGCAGTGCTAGTGCCGGGGGCCACAATCAGCCCCAGCATTTT. Protein sequence: CSASAGGHNQPQHF.

The V and J genes are TRBV12-3 or TRBV12-4 and TRBJ1-1; D gene unclear. V shed 6 bases and J shed 2 bases, with 19 bases lying between them. This CDR3 spans 16 amino acids. The CDR3 loop is CASSFEVMAGNTEAFF. CDR3 coding DNA: TGTGCCAGCAGCTTCGAAGTGATGGCAGGAAACACTGAAGCTTTCTTT.

The genes are TRBV7-8 and TRBJ2-3, with 10 bases matching TRBD2. From germline, CDR1 is SGHVS and CDR2 FQNEAQ. J was trimmed by 0 bases and V by 4 bases; bases with no gene match: 16. The CDR3 contains 20 residues. The CDR3 coding sequence is TGTGCCAGCAGCTCCACAGTAGCGGGGGGCGCCAAGGCTAGCACAGATACGCAGTATTTT. It codes for CASSSTVAGGAKASTDTQYF.

A few counts support this clonotype. The chain is built from TRBV27 and TRBJ2-7; D possibly matches TRBD1 or TRBD2 (5 bases each). The CDR3 runs to 14 residues. Germline values: CDR1 MNHEY, CDR2 SMNVEV (reference sequence). Trimming removed 7 bases from V and 2 bases from J, with 15 bases in between. CDR3: CASKSNRRPYEQYF. CDR3 coding DNA: TGTGCCAGCAAGTCGAACAGGAGGCCCTACGAGCAGTACTTC.

This clonotype came up many times. This CDR3 reads CASSYRGRTNAGELFF. CDR3 nucleotides: TGTGCCAGCAGTTATCGTGGGAGAACAAACGCCGGGGAGCTGTTTTTT. J is TRBJ2-2 and V is TRBV6-6, with a possible D match to TRBD2 (5 bases). The germline V gene encodes CDR1 MNHNY and CDR2 SVGAGI (reference sequence). V was shortened by 3 bases and J by 6 bases, with 17 bases between the two germline ends. The length of the CDR3 is 16 residues.

This clonotype was found many times. V usage is TRBV19 and J usage is TRBJ2-1; D is unresolved. Trimming removed 5 bases at V and 6 bases at J, with 11 bases between. The CDR3 contains 13 residues. Germline values: CDR1 LNHDA, CDR2 SQIVND (reference sequence). CDR3 in amino acids: CASSPTLLNEQFF. The CDR3 DNA follows: TGTGCCAGTAGTCCCACCCTCCTCAATGAGCAGTTCTTC.

The V gene is TRBV20-1, the J gene TRBJ1-2; D remains ambiguous. CDR3 length: 14 amino acids. Germline V gene sequence: CDR1 DFQATT, CDR2 SNEGSKA (reference sequence). Trimming removed 3 bases at V and 8 bases at J, with 19 bases between. CDR3 sequence: CSASALGLLGGYTF. CDR3 in DNA: TGCAGTGCTAGTGCCCTTGGACTCCTCGGGGGCTACACCTTC.

This sequence joins TRBV5-5 and TRBJ2-1; the D is unclear. CDR3 length: 13 amino acids. In germline, CDR1 is SGHKS, CDR2 YYEKEE (reference sequence). Between the trimmed V and J ends, which lost 4 bases and 6 bases, there was a span of 11 bases. The CDR3 sequence is CASSPPGSNEQFF. DNA for the CDR3: TGTGCCAGCAGCCCCCCGGGCTCCAATGAGCAGTTCTTC.

This clonotype was seen at least ten times. The chain couples TRBV7-9 to TRBJ2-1; 8 nucleotides align to TRBD2. The V and J ends lost 1 base and 4 bases, in that order; junction bases with no gene match: 9. The CDR3 totals 17 residues. Germline CDR1 is SEHNR and CDR2 is FQNEAQ (reference sequence). CDR3 loop: CASSLGFLRGGYNEQFF. The CDR3 nucleotides read TGTGCCAGCAGCTTAGGTTTCCTGCGCGGGGGGTACAATGAGCAGTTCTTC.

This clonotype was counted many times. The V call is TRBV2, the J call TRBJ2-2; 10 bases agree with TRBD1. The CDR3 runs to 16 residues. Germline V gene lookup returns CDR1 SNHLY and CDR2 FYNNEI. J lost 10 bases, V lost 2 bases, and 10 bases had no gene match. DNA of the CDR3: TGTGCCAGCAGTGAAAACATGGGGACAGGGGTAGAGGAGCTGTTTTTT. Residues: CASSENMGTGVEELFF.

The gene calls are TRBV7-2 and TRBJ2-4, with D possibly matching TRBD1 (6 bases). Germline V gene sequence: CDR1 SGHTA, CDR2 FQGNSA. CDR3 length: 16 amino acids. Trimming removed 1 base at V and 0 bases at J, with 10 bases between. The CDR3 DNA is TGTGCCAGCAGCTTAGGGGGGACATTAGCCAAAAACATTCAGTACTTC. It codes for CASSLGGTLAKNIQYF.

The chain combines TRBV20-1 with TRBJ2-7, with TRBD1 matching over 7 bases. The CDR3 runs to 13 residues. Per germline, CDR1 DFQATT and CDR2 SNEGSKA (reference sequence). V dropped 6 bases and J dropped 3; count of bases not matched to a gene: 8. In DNA, the CDR3 is TGCAGTGCGCTTCCGGGACAGCTCTACGAGCAGTACTTC. This sequence encodes CSALPGQLYEQYF.

This clonotype showed up many times. The rearrangement joins TRBV9 to TRBJ2-3, with a possible D match to TRBD2 (5 bases). This CDR3 has 16 amino acids. The V gene lost 0 bases and the J gene lost 2 bases, with 13 bases spanning the gap. Germline CDR1 reads SGDLS; CDR2 reads YYNGEE. Here the CDR3 DNA reads TGTGCCAGCAGCGTAGGGGTTTCGGACTTCACAGATACGCAGTATTTT. As protein: CASSVGVSDFTDTQYF.

In regard to this clonotype: A much larger clone sits a single nucleotide away, making a read error possible. The chain has TRBV18 and TRBJ1-6, with 7 bases identical to TRBD1. The CDR3 is made up of 16 amino acids. Looked up from germline, CDR1 is KGHSH and CDR2 is LQKENI. V was clipped by 2 bases and J by 5 bases; unmatched bases: 6. The CDR3 sequence is CASSPRGDRHNSPLHF. The DNA for the CDR3 is TGTGCCAGCTCACCAAGGGGGGACAGACATAATTCACCCCTCCACTTT.

This clonotype has at least ten counts. The chain combines TRBV5-1 with TRBJ1-3, with 8 bases fitting TRBD1. This CDR3 is built from 15 residues. Germline V gene lookup returns CDR1 SGHRS and CDR2 YFSETQ. With 0 bases clipped from V and 4 bases from J, the junction kept 3 bases outside the gene matches. The DNA of the CDR3 is TGCGCCAGCAGCTTGGACGGACAGGGCGGAAACACCATATATTTT. It is translated as CASSLDGQGGNTIYF.